Presented here are 2 T cell receptor beta chains from one specimen sequenced in a study of CD8 T cell repertoires and HIV-1 epitope variants. Which antigens these TCRs recognize remains unknown. TCRdb keeps only in-frame clones here, not all; method: immunoSEQ multiplex PCR. The top ten hold around 40% of the sample, which has thousands of clones, roughly three fifths seen once. The material sequenced was cultured CD8+ T cells derived from PBMCs. The receptor set was obtained from a male donor with HIV.

The V call is TRBV28, the J call TRBJ2-2, with a possible D match to TRBD1 (5 bases). Trimming pared 6 bases from V and 2 bases from J, leaving 7 bases between. CDR3 length: 13 residues. The germline CDR1 and CDR2 sequences are MDHEN and SYDVKM. In DNA, the CDR3 is TGTGCCAGCAGGACAGCCAACACCGGGGAGCTGTTTTTT. Its translation is CASRTANTGELFF. Full variable domain (rest looked up from reference TRBV28 and TRBJ2-2): DVKVTQSSRYLVKRTGEKVFLECVQDMDHENMFWYRQDPGLGLRLIYFSYDVKMKEKGDIPEGYSVSREKKERFSLILESASTNQTSMYLCASRTANTGELFFGEGSRLTVL.

This clone is medium-sized within its sample. The V call is TRBV14, the J call TRBJ2-2; D remains unclear. CDR1 is SGHDN and CDR2 is FVKESK in the germline V gene. V was shortened by 6 bases and J by 0 bases, with 8 bases between the two germline ends. The CDR3 has 14 residues. CDR3 amino acids: CASRLEANTGELFF. DNA of the CDR3: TGTGCCAGCAGGCTAGAAGCGAACACCGGGGAGCTGTTTTTT.